This T cell receptor (beta chain) was sequenced during a study of molecular identifiers for immune sequencing clone quantification. At the level of the study: Replicate RNA from roughly 21,000 or 96,000 naive CD8 T cells formed five aliquots; four were sequenced.

Germline CDR1 reads LGHNA; CDR2 reads YSLEER. This CDR3 has 17 residues. Bulk TCR library preparation followed previously described methods with listed TCR primers. TCRdb independently ran MiXCR on the PCR reads; one entry per CDR3 protein. The sample holds about 320,000 distinct CDR3 sequences, about a quarter seen once. Regarding this clonotype: The antigen remains undetermined. Compared with germline, one end of the junction differs, possibly owing to a read error.

Whole-study findings and limits: Spike-in Jurkat TCR RNA from a single cell reportedly registered among about a million naive cells.

The chain recombines TRBV4-3 with TRBJ2-3, with 12 bases fitting TRBD2. The source is a human donor in good health. Some libraries in this study had Jurkat cell RNA spiked in. The sequencing sample was made of naive CD8+ T cells from blood, with Jurkat cell RNA spiked in. Subset noted: FACS-sorted CD8+CD4-CCR7+CD45RA+ naive T cells. CDR3 nucleotide sequence: TGCGCCAGCAGCCAAGGACTAGCGGGGGCGAGCACAGCTACGCAGTATTTT. Translation gives CASSQGLAGASTATQYF.